This note documents a single T cell receptor (beta chain) sequence. The data are from a study of blood T cell repertoires in COVID-19. Study context: Samples of COVID-19 (acute and convalescent) were obtained from the United States, Italy and Spain. T cells, B-cell-depleted T cells, or PBMCs supplied cDNA or gDNA.

The germline CDR1 and CDR2 sequences are SGHVS and FQNEAQ. There are 15 residues in the CDR3. V lost 0 bases to trimming and J lost 4 bases, with 12 bases between them. As handled by the study authors: Amplification with reference gene primers provided the estimates of nucleated cell counts. This table comes from immunoSEQ multiplex PCR, and its TCRdb copy is limited to in-frame clones, with some not included. The V and J calls and clone size come from that table; D and trimming were worked out from the DNA. The sample lists tens of thousands of clones; approximately 91% were seen once. The TCR sequence derives from a woman in her sixties or seventies with active COVID-19. The chain carries TRBV7-8 and TRBJ2-5; a weak D match, TRBD2 (5 bases). The sequenced material came from peripheral blood. The CDR3 nucleotides are TGTGCCAGCAGCTTAGCGTTAGCGTATCTAGAGACCCAGTACTTC. The encoded protein is CASSLALAYLETQYF.